Here is one T cell receptor beta chain with its context. Antigen specificity is unknown. PCR amplification relied on 60 Vbeta primers (plus 13 Jbeta primers). Measured with immunoSEQ multiplex PCR; TCRdb has only the in-frame clones, and not every one. The repertoire holds approximately 120,000 clones, with 77% as singletons. This sample was taken from a study of cytomegalovirus exposure and HLA in healthy donors. Study at large: Early on, a data release was issued that held 80 million or so unique TCRs from HLA-typed donors. Among the roughly 400 genotyped donors, 70% to 85% were placed in the Caucasian-associated ancestry cluster.

CDR1 is GTSNPN, CDR2 SVGIG, per germline (reference sequence). V lost 5 bases and J lost 0, with 7 bases in between. CDR3 length equals 13 residues. The study, taken as a whole, reports: A missense DCLRE1C variant was associated with V- and J-gene trimming of TCR beta chains in a later analysis, and an independent cohort replicated the association.

This TCR derives from a woman aged 40-49 years in good health and CMV-seropositive. The sample taken for sequencing was PBMCs. The rearrangement joins TRBV30 to TRBJ1-4; D is unclear. CDR3: CAWLAPTNEKLFF. DNA of the CDR3: TGTGCCTGGTTAGCCCCAACTAATGAAAAACTGTTTTTT.